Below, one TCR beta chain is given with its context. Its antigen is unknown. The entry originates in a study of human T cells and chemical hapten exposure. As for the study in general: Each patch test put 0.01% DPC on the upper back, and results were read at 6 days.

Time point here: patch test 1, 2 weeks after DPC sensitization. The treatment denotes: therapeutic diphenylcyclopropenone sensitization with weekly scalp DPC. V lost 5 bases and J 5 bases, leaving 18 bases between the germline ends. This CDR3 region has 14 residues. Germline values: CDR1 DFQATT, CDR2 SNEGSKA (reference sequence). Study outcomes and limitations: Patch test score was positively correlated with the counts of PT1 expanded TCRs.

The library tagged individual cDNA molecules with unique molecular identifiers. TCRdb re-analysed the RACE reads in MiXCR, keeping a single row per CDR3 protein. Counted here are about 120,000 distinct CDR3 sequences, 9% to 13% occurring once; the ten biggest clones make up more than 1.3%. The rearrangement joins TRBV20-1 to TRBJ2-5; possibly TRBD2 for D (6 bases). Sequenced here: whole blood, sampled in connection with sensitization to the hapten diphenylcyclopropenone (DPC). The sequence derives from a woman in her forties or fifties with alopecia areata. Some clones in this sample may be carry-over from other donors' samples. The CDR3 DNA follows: TGCAGTGCTTTAACCGGGACGACTAGGGAGACCCAGTACTTC. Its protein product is CSALTGTTRETQYF.